These T cell receptor beta chains were read from a single sample in a study of T cells in Graves' hyperthyroidism and ophthalmopathy. TCRdb independently ran MiXCR on the multiplex PCR reads; one entry per CDR3 protein. The table includes about 410,000 distinct CDR3 sequences, roughly 15% detected once. The specimen sequenced was blood. All receptors come from a woman younger than 45 with Graves' ophthalmopathy. Both conserved end residues are part of each CDR3. The D gene is left open where the match is weak. Clone size is given for some rows only: seen once, a few or many times, or a class if the clone is expanded.

- TRBJ2-1 TRBV11-2 many 13 TGTGCCACTTCATTAGCCGCGTACAATGAGCAGTTCTTC CATSLAAYNEQFF
- TRBJ1-4 TRBV5-1 - 17 TGCGCCAGCAGCCCCTGGGTACAGGGAGGATCTAATGAAAAACTGTTTTTT CASSPWVQGGSNEKLFF
- TRBJ1-1 TRBV2 many 13 TGTGCCAGCACGGCACAGACGAACACTGAAGCTTTCTTT CASTAQTNTEAFF
- TRBJ2-5 TRBV6-1 - 14 TGTGCCAGCAGTCGGGAGTATTCACAAGAGACCCAGTACTTC CASSREYSQETQYF
- TRBJ2-5 TRBV7-9 few 13 TGTGCCAGCAGCTTACAAATTCAAGAGACCCAGTACTTC CASSLQIQETQYF
TRBD2 TRBJ2-5 TRBV12-3/TRBV12-4 many 16 TGTGCCAGCAGTTTTGGTCGGGGGGGGCTCCAAGAGACCCAGTACTTC CASSFGRGGLQETQYF
TRBD2 TRBJ2-1 TRBV9 - 14 TGTGCCAGCAGCGCCAACGCGGGGGGCCGTGAGCAGTTCTTC CASSANAGGREQFF
- TRBJ2-5 TRBV7-9 many 13 TGTGCCAGCAGCTTGTGGGCGGCAGAGACCCAGTACTTC CASSLWAAETQYF
TRBD1 TRBJ1-5 TRBV4-1 - 15 TGCGCCAGCAGCCAAGATACAGGGGCCAATCAGCCCCAGCATTTT CASSQDTGANQPQHF
- TRBJ2-2 TRBV7-3 - 14 TGTGCCAGCGGCTCCTCAGGGTACACCGGGGAGCTGTTTTTT CASGSSGYTGELFF
TRBD1 TRBJ2-3 TRBV5-8 many 15 TGTGCCAGCAGCAGCCACAGGGGTGGGACAGATACGCAGTATTTT CASSSHRGGTDTQYF
- TRBJ2-7 TRBV20-1 few 15 TGCAGTGCTAGACAAGACCTGACAGGAGGATTGGAGCAGTACTTC CSARQDLTGGLEQYF
TRBD1 TRBJ2-5 TRBV30 many 15 TGTGCCTGGAGTGTGGGACAGGGGATTCAAGAGACCCAGTACTTC CAWSVGQGIQETQYF
- TRBJ2-7 TRBV28 many 14 TGTGCCAGCAGCCTGGGCAGGGCCACCTACGAGCAGTACTTC CASSLGRATYEQYF
TRBD1 TRBJ1-5 TRBV6-1 many 16 TGTGCCAGCAGACCGGGGACAGGGTTTACGATTCAGCCCCAGCATTTT CASRPGTGFTIQPQHF
TRBD1 TRBJ2-5 TRBV4-2 - 15 TGTGCCAGCAGCCAAGAATGGACAGGGGAAGAGACCCAGTACTTC CASSQEWTGEETQYF
TRBD2 TRBJ2-5 TRBV9 many 14 TGTGCCAGCACCACAGGACTAGTCTCGGAGACCCAGTACTTC CASTTGLVSETQYF
- TRBJ1-2 TRBV12-3/TRBV12-4 many 19 TGTGCCAGCAGTGCCATTCTCGGCAGGGAGGGTCCTTTTAACTATGGCTACACCTTC CASSAILGREGPFNYGYTF
- TRBJ2-5 TRBV30 many 11 TGTGCCTGGACCGTAGGGGAGACCCAGTACTTC CAWTVGETQYF
TRBD1 TRBJ2-5 TRBV15 few 17 TGTGCCACCAGCGGAGTTTCCGGGACAGACCTCTCGAAGACCCAGTACTTC CATSGVSGTDLSKTQYF
- TRBJ1-2 TRBV30 many 13 TGTGCCTGGAGTGTACTACCAAACTATGGCTACACCTTC CAWSVLPNYGYTF
- TRBJ2-1 TRBV11-1 many 17 TGTGCCAGCAGCTTAGAGGGCCAGGGCCCGATCTACAATGAGCAGTTCTTC CASSLEGQGPIYNEQFF
- TRBJ1-6 TRBV2 - 20 TGTGCCAGCAGAAGGGACACCGGTTGGGACCTTAGCTCCTATAATTCACCCCTCCACTTT CASRRDTGWDLSSYNSPLHF
- TRBJ2-2 TRBV7-9 many 13 TGTGCCAGCGGAAAAATTTCCACCGGGGAGCTGTTTTTT CASGKISTGELFF
- TRBJ2-2 TRBV7-9 many 16 TGTGCCAGCAGCTTGGCAGGGACGCGGACCCACGGGGAGCTGTTTTTT CASSLAGTRTHGELFF
TRBD2 TRBJ2-1 TRBV6-1 once 16 TGTGCCAGCAGTCATAGTAGCGGGGGGCCAGCACTGGAGCAGTTCTTC CASSHSSGGPALEQFF
- TRBJ1-1 TRBV12-3/TRBV12-4 - 11 TGTGCCAGCAGCCCCTCCTTATCGGTTTTCTTT CASSPSLSVFF
- TRBJ2-3 TRBV5-1 few 16 TGCGCCAGCAGCTTAAATTCCCAATCCCATACAGATACGCAGTATTTT CASSLNSQSHTDTQYF
- TRBJ1-3 TRBV11-3 - 14 TGTGCCAGCAGCCTTGGACACTCGGGAAACACCATATATTTT CASSLGHSGNTIYF
- TRBJ2-3 TRBV11-1 many 12 TGTGCCAGCCAGGGTTACACAGATACGCAGTATTTT CASQGYTDTQYF
- TRBJ2-7 TRBV7-9 many 13 TGTGCCAGCAGCTTATTTTCAGGGGACGAGCAGTACTTC CASSLFSGDEQYF
- TRBJ2-7 TRBV18 many 13 TGTGCCAGCCACAGGGAGATGGTGGACGAGCAGTACTTC CASHREMVDEQYF
- TRBJ2-1 TRBV5-1 many 15 TGCGCCAGCAGCTTGGGACAGGGACTTGTTAATGAGCAGTTCTTC CASSLGQGLVNEQFF
TRBD2 TRBJ2-1 TRBV15 many 16 TGTGCCACCAGCTCTTCCGGGACTATCTCCTACAATGAGCAGTTCTTC CATSSSGTISYNEQFF
- TRBJ1-1 TRBV18 many 15 TGTGCCAGCTCACCGAACGACGTTCCCCAAACTGAAGCTTTCTTT CASSPNDVPQTEAFF